A single count supports the clone carrying this T cell receptor beta chain. These data originate in a study of blood T cell repertoires in COVID-19. The V end was cut by 5 bases, the J end by 0 bases, with 15 bases between. From germline, CDR1 is SGHVS and CDR2 FNYEAQ. The CDR3 is made up of 16 amino acids. The repertoire was sequenced with immunoSEQ multiplex PCR; TCRdb's copy has only in-frame clones and lacks some. Among about 190,000 clones listed, around 85% were seen once. The sequencing input was peripheral blood. The chain links TRBV7-6 to TRBJ2-3; tentative D call: TRBD2 (6 bases). The TCR was taken from a man aged 30 to 39 with acute or convalescent COVID-19. The CDR3 DNA reads TGTGCCAGCAGCCGGGGACTCGGAGGAAGCACAGATACGCAGTATTTT. Translated, it gives CASSRGLGGSTDTQYF.